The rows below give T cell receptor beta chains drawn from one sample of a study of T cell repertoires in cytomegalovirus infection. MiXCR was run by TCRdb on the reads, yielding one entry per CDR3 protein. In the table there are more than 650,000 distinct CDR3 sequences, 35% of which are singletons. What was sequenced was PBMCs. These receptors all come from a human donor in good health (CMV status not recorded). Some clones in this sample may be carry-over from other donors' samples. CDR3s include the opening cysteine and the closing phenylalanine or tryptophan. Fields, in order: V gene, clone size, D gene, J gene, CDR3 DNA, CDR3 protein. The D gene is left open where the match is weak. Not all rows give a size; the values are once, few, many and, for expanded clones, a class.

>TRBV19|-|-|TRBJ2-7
TGTGCCAGTAGTATCACAGCAAGCTACGAGCAGTACTTC
CASSITASYEQYF
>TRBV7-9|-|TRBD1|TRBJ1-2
TGTGCCAGCAGCCCTAAATGGACAGGGGGGTACACCTTC
CASSPKWTGGYTF
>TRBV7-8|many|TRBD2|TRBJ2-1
TGTGCCAGCAGCTACACTAGCGGGAGGGCGGACAATGAGCAGTTCTTC
CASSYTSGRADNEQFF
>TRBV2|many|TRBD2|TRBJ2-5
TGTGCCAGCAGTGAAAATAGGGTAGCGGGGTCTCGGGAGACCCAGTACTTC
CASSENRVAGSRETQYF
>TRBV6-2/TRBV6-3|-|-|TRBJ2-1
TGTGCCAGCAGTTACCCTACTAGTTTGTATGAGCAGTTCTTC
CASSYPTSLYEQFF
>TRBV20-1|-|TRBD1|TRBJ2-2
TGCAGTGCTGGCTCTTCTTCCAGGGGGCCCGGGGAGCTGTTTTTT
CSAGSSSRGPGELFF
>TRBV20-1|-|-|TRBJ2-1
TGCAGTGCTAGAGATCCGCAGGGATTAAACAATGAGCAGTTCTTC
CSARDPQGLNNEQFF
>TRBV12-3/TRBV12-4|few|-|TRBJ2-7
TGTGCCAGCAGTTTCACGGCCTACGGGAAGCAGTACTTC
CASSFTAYGKQYF
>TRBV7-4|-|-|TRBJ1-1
TGTGCCAGCAGCTTCCGAAAGAACACTGAAGCTTTCTTT
CASSFRKNTEAFF
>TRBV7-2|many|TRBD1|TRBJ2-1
TGTGCCAGCAGCTTTTCCGGGACAGGGGGCTACGGCGAGCAGTTCTTC
CASSFSGTGGYGEQFF
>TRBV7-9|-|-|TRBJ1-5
TGTGCCAGCAGCTCGGGACACCGTGGCAATCAGCCCCAGCATTTT
CASSSGHRGNQPQHF
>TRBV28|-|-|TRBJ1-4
TGTGCCAGCGGCTATCCGGGTCAAGAAAAACTGTTTTTT
CASGYPGQEKLFF
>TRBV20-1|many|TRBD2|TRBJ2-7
TGCAGTGCCATGCTAGCGGGAGCGTGGGTGCAGTACTTC
CSAMLAGAWVQYF
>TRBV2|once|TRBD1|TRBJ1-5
TGTGCCAGCAGTACCTCAACCGACAGGGCCAGTCAGCCCCAGCATTTT
CASSTSTDRASQPQHF
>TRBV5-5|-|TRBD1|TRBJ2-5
TGTGCCAGCAGCTCCGGACAGGGGAACTTCCAAGAGACCCAGTACTTC
CASSSGQGNFQETQYF
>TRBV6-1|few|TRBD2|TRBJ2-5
TGTGCCAGCAGTTACGCTAGCGGGGAAGAGACCCAGTACTTC
CASSYASGEETQYF
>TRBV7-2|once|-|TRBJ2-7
TGTGCCAGCAGCCAAACCACTCAGACCTACGAGAAGTGCTTC
CASSQTTQTYEKCF
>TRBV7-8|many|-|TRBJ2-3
TGTGCCAGCAGAGACCTTTGGGGGGACCGAAGCACAGATACGCAGTATTTT
CASRDLWGDRSTDTQYF
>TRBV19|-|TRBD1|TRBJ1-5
TGTGCCAGTAGTCAGACAGGGGCGATTAGCAATCAGCCCCAGCATTTT
CASSQTGAISNQPQHF
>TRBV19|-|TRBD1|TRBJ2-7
TGTGCCAGTAGCGTTACATACAGGGGCTACGAGCAGTACTTC
CASSVTYRGYEQYF
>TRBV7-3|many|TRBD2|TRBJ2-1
TGTGCCAGCAGCTTAACCAGCGGGGGCAATGAGCAGTTCTTC
CASSLTSGGNEQFF
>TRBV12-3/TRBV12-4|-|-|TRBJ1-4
TGTGCCAGCAGCCCCTGGGGAGGGGAAGAAGAAAAACTGTTTTTT
CASSPWGGEEEKLFF
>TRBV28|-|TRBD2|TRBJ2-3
TGTGCCAGCAGTTTAGCCGGGAGGGTAGATACGCAGTATTTT
CASSLAGRVDTQYF
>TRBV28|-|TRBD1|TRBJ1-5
TGTGCCAGCAGTTTATCAGGGGGTGAGGTTCAGCCCCAGCATTTT
CASSLSGGEVQPQHF
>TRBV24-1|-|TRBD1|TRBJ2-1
TGTGCCACCAGTGATTCGCGGACAGGGGGCTTCTCCTACAATGAGCGGTTCTTC
CATSDSRTGGFSYNERFF
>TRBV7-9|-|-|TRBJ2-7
TGTGCCTCCACCCCGGGGTCAGCTATGAACGAGCAGTACTTC
CASTPGSAMNEQYF
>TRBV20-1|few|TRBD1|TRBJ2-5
TGCAGTGCGCGGACAGGGAAAGAGACCCAGTACTTC
CSARTGKETQYF
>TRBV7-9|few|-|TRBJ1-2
TGTGCCAGCAGCTTCACGGGGAATAACTATGGCTACACCTTC
CASSFTGNNYGYTF
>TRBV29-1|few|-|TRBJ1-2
TGCAGCTCAGTCCGGGGCAGGGACGGTGGCTACACCTTC
CSSVRGRDGGYTF
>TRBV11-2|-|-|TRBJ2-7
TGTGCCAGCAGCTTACTCGGAGCCTCCTACGAGCAGTACTTC
CASSLLGASYEQYF
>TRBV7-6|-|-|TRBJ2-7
TGTGCCAGCAGCCCCGGGACAATCCACGAGCAGTACTTC
CASSPGTIHEQYF
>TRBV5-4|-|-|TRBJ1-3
TGTGCCAGCAGCCTTGACACTCAAACTGGAAACACCATATATTTT
CASSLDTQTGNTIYF
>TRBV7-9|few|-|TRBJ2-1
TGTGCCAGCAGCTTAGCCTCTAAATACAATGAGCAGTTCTTC
CASSLASKYNEQFF
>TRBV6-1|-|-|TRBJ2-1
TGTGCCAGCAGTACGGACTACGTCGGGAAGGAGCAGTTCTTC
CASSTDYVGKEQFF
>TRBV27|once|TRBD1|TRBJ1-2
TGTGCCAGCAGTAAGGGGGCGAGCATAGTACCCGTTAACTATGGCTACACCTTC
CASSKGASIVPVNYGYTF
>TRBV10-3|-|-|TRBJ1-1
TGTGCCATCATTGAGCCGGGGACACCGAACACTGAAGCTTTCTTT
CAIIEPGTPNTEAFF
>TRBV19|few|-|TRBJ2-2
TGTGCCAGTAGTATGGGACTGAACACCGGGGAGCTGTTTTTT
CASSMGLNTGELFF
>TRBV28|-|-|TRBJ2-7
TGTGCCAGCACCCTCTTTGGCAGATCCTACGAGCAGTACTTC
CASTLFGRSYEQYF
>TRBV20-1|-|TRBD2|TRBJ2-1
TGCAGTGCTGGAGAAGGGCTAAGCGGGAGGGCCTACAATGAGCAGTTCTTC
CSAGEGLSGRAYNEQFF
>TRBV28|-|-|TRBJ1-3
TGTGCCAGCAGTCCCCAACAGGGAGCAGGAAACACCATATATTTT
CASSPQQGAGNTIYF
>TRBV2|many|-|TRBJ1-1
TGTGCCAGCAGAAAGACTGGGCGTGGGAACACTGAAGCTTTCTTT
CASRKTGRGNTEAFF
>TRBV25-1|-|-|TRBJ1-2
TGTGCCAGCAGTGACACAAGGGTACGTGGCTACACCTTC
CASSDTRVRGYTF
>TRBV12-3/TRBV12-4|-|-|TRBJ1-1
TGTGCCAGCAGGCTGGGTCCTGAAGCTTTCTTT
CASRLGPEAFF
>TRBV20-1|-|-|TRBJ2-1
TGCAGTGCTAGAGCCGGGACACCCGTCTACAATGAGCAGTTCTTC
CSARAGTPVYNEQFF
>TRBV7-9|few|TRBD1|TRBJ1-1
TGTGCCAGCAGCTCCGGGGCCGGGGACAGGGGGCGCAGGACTGAAGCTTTCTTT
CASSSGAGDRGRRTEAFF
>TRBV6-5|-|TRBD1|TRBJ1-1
TGTGCCAGCAGTTACTCCCAGGGGGCAACTGAAGCTTTCTTT
CASSYSQGATEAFF
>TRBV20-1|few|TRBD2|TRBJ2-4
TGCAGTGCCCAGACTAGCGGGGGGATTCTAGCCAAAAACATTCAGTACTTC
CSAQTSGGILAKNIQYF
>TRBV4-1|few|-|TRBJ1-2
TGCGCCAGCAGCCAAGATGCCAGCCGCTATGGCTACACCTTC
CASSQDASRYGYTF